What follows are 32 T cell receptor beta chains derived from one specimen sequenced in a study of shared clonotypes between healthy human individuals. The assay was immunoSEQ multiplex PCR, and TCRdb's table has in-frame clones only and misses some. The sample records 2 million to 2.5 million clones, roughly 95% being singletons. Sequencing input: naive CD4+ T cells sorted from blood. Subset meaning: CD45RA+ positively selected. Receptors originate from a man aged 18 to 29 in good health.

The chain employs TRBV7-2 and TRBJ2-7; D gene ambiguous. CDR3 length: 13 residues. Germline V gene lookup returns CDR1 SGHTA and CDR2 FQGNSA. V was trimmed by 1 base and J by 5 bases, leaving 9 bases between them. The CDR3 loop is CASSLGLVDEQYF. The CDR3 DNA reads TGTGCCAGCAGCTTAGGACTTGTAGACGAGCAGTACTTC.

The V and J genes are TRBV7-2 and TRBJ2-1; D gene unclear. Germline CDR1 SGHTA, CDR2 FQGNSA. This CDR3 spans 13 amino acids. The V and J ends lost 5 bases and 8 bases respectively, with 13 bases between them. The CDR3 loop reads CASSPRPQHEQFF. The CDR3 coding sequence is TGTGCCAGCAGCCCGAGACCCCAACATGAGCAGTTCTTC.

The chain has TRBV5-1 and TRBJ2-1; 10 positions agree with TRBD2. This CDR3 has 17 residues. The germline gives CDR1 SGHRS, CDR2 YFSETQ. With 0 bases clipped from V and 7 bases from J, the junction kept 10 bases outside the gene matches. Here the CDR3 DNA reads TGCGCCAGCAGCTTGGTGGCTAGCGGGAGTTGGTGGAATGAGCAGTTCTTC. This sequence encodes CASSLVASGSWWNEQFF.

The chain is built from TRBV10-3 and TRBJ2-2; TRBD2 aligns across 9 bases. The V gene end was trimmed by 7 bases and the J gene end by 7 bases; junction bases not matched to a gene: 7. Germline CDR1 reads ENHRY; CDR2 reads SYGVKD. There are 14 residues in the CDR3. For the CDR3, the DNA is TGTGCCATCAACACTAGCGGGCCCAACGGGGAGCTGTTTTTT. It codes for CAINTSGPNGELFF.

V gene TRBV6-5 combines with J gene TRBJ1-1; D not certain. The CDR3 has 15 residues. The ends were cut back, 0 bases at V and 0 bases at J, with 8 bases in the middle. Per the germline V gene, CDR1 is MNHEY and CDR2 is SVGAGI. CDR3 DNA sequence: TGTGCCAGCAGTTACTCCAGGTTTATGAACACTGAAGCTTTCTTT. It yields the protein CASSYSRFMNTEAFF.

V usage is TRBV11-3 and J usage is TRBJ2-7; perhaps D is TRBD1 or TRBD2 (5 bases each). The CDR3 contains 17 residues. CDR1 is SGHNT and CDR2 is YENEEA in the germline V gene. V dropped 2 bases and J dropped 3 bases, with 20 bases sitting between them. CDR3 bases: TGTGCCAGCAGCTTAAACCCCGAGGGGACCAGAATCTACGAGCAGTACTTC. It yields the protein CASSLNPEGTRIYEQYF.

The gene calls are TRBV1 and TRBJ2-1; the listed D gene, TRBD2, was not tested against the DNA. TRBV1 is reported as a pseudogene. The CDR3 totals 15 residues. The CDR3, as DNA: TGCACCAGCAGCCAAGCGGGAGAGGGGATCGATGAGCAGTTCTTC. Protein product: CTSSQAGEGIDEQFF.

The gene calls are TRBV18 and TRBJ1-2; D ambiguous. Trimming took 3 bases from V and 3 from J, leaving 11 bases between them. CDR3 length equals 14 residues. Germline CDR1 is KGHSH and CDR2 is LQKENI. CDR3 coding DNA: TGTGCCAGCTCACCGGTGGAAAACCACTATGGCTACACCTTC. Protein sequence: CASSPVENHYGYTF.

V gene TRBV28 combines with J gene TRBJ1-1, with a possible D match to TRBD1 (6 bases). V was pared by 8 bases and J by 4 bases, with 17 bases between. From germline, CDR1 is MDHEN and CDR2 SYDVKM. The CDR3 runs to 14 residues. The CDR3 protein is CASWKPGASTEAFF. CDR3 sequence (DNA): TGTGCCAGCTGGAAACCAGGGGCATCCACTGAAGCTTTCTTT. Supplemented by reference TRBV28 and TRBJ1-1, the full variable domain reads DVKVTQSSRYLVKRTGEKVFLECVQDMDHENMFWYRQDPGLGLRLIYFSYDVKMKEKGDIPEGYSVSREKKERFSLILESASTNQTSMYLCASWKPGASTEAFFGQGTRLTVV.

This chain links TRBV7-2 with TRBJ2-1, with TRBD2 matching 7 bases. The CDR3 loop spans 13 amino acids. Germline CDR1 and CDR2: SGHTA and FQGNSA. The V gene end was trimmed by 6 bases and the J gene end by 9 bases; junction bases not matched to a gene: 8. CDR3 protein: CASRAGRWGEQFF. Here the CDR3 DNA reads TGTGCCAGCAGAGCGGGACGGTGGGGTGAGCAGTTCTTC.

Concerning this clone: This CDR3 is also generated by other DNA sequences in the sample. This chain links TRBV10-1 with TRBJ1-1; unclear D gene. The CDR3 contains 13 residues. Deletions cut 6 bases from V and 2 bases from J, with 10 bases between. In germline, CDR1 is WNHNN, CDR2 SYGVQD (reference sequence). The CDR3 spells CASRAGLNTEAFF. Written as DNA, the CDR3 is TGCGCCAGCAGGGCCGGCCTTAACACTGAAGCTTTCTTT.

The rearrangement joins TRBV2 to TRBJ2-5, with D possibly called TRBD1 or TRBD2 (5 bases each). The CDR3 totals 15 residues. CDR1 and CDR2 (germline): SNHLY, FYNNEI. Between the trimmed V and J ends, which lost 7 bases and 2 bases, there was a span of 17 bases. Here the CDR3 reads CASMGTRGRQETQYF. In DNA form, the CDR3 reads TGTGCCAGCATGGGCACGAGGGGAAGGCAAGAGACCCAGTACTTC.

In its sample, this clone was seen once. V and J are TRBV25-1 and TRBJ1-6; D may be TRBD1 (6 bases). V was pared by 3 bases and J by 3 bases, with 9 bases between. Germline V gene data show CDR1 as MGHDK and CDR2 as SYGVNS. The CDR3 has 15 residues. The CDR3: CASSDTGIYNSPLHF. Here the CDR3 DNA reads TGTGCCAGCAGTGATACAGGGATCTATAATTCACCCCTCCACTTT.

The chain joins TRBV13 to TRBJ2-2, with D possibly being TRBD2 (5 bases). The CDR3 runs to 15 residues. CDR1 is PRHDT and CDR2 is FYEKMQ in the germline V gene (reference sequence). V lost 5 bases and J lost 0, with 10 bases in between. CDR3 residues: CASSPRGPNTGELFF. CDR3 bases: TGTGCCAGCAGCCCCCGGGGTCCGAACACCGGGGAGCTGTTTTTT.

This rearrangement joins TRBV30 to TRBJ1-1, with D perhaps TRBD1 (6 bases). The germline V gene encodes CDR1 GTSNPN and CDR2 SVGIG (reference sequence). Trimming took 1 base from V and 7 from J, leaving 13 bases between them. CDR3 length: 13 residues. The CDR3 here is CAWSAGQSFEAFF. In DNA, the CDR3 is TGTGCCTGGAGTGCTGGACAGAGTTTTGAAGCTTTCTTT.

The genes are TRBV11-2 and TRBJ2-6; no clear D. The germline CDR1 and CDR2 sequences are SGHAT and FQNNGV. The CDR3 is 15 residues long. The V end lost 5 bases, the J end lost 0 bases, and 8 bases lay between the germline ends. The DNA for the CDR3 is TGTGCCAGCAGCCCCCGACGCTCTGGGGCCAACGTCCTGACTTTC. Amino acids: CASSPRRSGANVLTF.

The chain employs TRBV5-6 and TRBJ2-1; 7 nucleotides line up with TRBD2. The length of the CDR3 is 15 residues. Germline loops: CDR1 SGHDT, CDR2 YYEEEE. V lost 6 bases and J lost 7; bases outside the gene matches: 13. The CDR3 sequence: CASTKRGLVLNEQFF. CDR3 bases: TGTGCCAGCACCAAACGAGGACTAGTCTTGAATGAGCAGTTCTTC.

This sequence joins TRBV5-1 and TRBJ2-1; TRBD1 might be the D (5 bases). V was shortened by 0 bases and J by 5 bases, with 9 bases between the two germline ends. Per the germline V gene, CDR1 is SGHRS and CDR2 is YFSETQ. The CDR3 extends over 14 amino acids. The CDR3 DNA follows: TGCGCCAGCAGCTTGGAACGACAGAACAATGAGCAGTTCTTC. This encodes CASSLERQNNEQFF.

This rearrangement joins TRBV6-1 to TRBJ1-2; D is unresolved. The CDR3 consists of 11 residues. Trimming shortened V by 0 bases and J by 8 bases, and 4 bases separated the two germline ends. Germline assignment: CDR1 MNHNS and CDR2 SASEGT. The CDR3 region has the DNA TGTGCCAGCAGTGAAGCCGTGGGCTACACCTTC. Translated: CASSEAVGYTF.

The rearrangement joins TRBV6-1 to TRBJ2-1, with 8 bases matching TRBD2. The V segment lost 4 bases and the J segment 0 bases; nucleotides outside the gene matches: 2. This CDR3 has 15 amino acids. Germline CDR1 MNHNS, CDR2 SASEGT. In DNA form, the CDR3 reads TGTGCCAGCAGTGCAAGCGGGAGCTCCTACAATGAGCAGTTCTTC. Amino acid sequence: CASSASGSSYNEQFF.

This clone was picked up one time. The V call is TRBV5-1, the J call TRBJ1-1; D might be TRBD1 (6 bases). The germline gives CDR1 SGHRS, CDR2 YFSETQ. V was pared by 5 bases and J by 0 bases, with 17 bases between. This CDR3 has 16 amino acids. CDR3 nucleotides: TGCGCCAGCAGGCGAATTCTCAGGGACATGAACACTGAAGCTTTCTTT. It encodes CASRRILRDMNTEAFF.

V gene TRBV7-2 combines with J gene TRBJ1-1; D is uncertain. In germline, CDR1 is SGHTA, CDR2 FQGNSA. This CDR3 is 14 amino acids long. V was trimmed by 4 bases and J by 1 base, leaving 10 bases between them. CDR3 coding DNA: TGTGCCAGCAGCTCCCCTGGGCCGAACACTGAAGCTTTCTTT. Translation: CASSSPGPNTEAFF.

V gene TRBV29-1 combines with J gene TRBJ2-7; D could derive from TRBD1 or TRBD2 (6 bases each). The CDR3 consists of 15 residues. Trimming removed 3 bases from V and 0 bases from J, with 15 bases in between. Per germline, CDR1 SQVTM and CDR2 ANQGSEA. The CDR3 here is CSVEFGGKSSYEQYF. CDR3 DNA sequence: TGCAGCGTTGAGTTCGGGGGCAAGAGCTCCTACGAGCAGTACTTC.

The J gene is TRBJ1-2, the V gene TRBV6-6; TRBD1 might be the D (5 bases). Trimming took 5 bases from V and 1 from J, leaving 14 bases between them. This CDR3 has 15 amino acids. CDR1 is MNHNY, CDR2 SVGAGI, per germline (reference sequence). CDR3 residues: CASSLTANLNYGYTF. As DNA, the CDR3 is TGTGCCAGCAGTCTGACAGCCAATCTTAACTATGGCTACACCTTC.

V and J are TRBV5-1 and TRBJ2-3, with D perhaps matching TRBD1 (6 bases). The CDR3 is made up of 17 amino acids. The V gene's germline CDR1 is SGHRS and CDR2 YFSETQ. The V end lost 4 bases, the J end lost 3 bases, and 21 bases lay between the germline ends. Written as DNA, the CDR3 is TGCGCCAGCAGCGAAGATGGCCAAACAGGGATAACAGATACGCAGTATTTT. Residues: CASSEDGQTGITDTQYF.

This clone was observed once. CDR3 in amino acids: CASSGRIRDYGYTF. The CDR3 DNA reads TGTGCCAGCAGTGGAAGGATCAGGGACTATGGCTACACCTTC. The V and J genes are TRBV6-1 and TRBJ1-2; D is possibly TRBD1 (5 bases). Germline-derived CDR1 and CDR2 are MNHNS and SASEGT. V lost 4 bases and J lost 3, with 12 bases in between. CDR3 length: 14 residues.

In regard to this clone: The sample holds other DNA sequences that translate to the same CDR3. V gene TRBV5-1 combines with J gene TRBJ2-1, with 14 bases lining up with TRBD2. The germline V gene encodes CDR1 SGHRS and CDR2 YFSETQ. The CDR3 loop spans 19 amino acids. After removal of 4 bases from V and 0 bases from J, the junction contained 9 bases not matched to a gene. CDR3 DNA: TGCGCCAGCAGCCCCAGGACTAGCGGGGGGCCCAGCTCCTACAATGAGCAGTTCTTC. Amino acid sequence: CASSPRTSGGPSSYNEQFF.

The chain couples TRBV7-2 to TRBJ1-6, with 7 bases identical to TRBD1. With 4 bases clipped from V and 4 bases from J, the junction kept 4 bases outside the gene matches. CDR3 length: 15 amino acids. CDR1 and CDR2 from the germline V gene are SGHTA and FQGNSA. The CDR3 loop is CASSSRQGYNSPLHF. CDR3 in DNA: TGTGCCAGCAGCTCCCGACAGGGTTATAATTCACCCCTCCACTTT. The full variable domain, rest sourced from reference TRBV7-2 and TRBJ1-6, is GAGVSQSPSNKVTEKGKDVELRCDPISGHTALYWYRQSLGQGLEFLIYFQGNSAPDKSGLPSDRFSAERTGGSVSTLTIQRTQQEDSAVYLCASSSRQGYNSPLHFGNGTRLTVT.

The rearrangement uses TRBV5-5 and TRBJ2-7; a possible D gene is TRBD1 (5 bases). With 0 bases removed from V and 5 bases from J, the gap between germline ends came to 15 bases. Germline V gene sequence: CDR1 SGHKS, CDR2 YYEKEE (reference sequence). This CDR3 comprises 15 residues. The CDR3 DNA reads TGTGCCAGCAGCTTGGTAGGGGTGTCGGGTCACGAGCAGTACTTC. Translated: CASSLVGVSGHEQYF.

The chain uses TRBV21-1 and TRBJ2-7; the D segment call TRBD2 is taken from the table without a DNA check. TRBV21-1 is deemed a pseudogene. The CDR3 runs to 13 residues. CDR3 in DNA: TGTGCCAGCAGCCGTCGGGGTTCTTACGAGCAGTACTTC. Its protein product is CASSRRGSYEQYF.

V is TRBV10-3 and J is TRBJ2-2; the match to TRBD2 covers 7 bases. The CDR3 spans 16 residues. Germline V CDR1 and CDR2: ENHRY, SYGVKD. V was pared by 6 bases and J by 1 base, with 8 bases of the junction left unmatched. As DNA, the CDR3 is TGTGCCATCAGCCTTGGCCGGGGGGAGAACACCGGGGAGCTGTTTTTT. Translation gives CAISLGRGENTGELFF.

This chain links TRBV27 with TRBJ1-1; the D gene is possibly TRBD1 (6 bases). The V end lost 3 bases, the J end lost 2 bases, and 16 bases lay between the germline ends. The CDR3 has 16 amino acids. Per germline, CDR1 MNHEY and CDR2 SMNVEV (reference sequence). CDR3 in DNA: TGTGCCAGCAGTTTCGCAGGGGAAGAGGTAAACACTGAAGCTTTCTTT. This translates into CASSFAGEEVNTEAFF.